These 26 T cell receptor beta chains were all obtained from the same sample, sequenced in a study of regulatory dendritic cells for organ transplantation. The repertoire was sequenced with immunoSEQ multiplex PCR; TCRdb's copy has only in-frame clones and lacks some. The sample yields 20,000 to 25,000 clones, about 79% seen once. The sample consisted of memory CD4+ T cells from blood. Subset here: CD45RO+ memory T cells. The receptors derive from a human donor in good health.

This clone was observed a handful of times. V is TRBV7-2 and J is TRBJ2-2, with TRBD2 matching 14 bases. Germline assignment: CDR1 SGHTA and CDR2 FQGNSA. The CDR3 contains 17 residues. The J segment lost 6 bases and the V segment lost 5 bases, leaving 8 bases of the junction unmatched. CDR3 sequence (DNA): TGTGCCAGCAGCCGAGGACTAGCGGGGGGTTTTTCCGGGGAGCTGTTTTTT. Translated: CASSRGLAGGFSGELFF.

V gene TRBV7-8 combines with J gene TRBJ2-1, with D tentatively TRBD1 (5 bases). The CDR3 is 15 residues long. Germline V lookup: CDR1 SGHVS, CDR2 FQNEAQ. V was trimmed by 1 base and J by 4 bases, leaving 11 bases between them. The CDR3 is CASSLGGLLYNEQFF. CDR3 in DNA: TGTGCCAGCAGCTTAGGGGGCCTGTTGTACAATGAGCAGTTCTTC.

This chain joins TRBV20-1 and TRBJ2-1; tentatively, D is TRBD2 (6 bases). CDR3 size: 11 residues. CDR1 is DFQATT and CDR2 is SNEGSKA in the germline V gene (reference sequence). V was shortened by 7 bases and J by 9 bases, with 13 bases between the two germline ends. As DNA, the CDR3 is TGCAGTGTCGGAGGGAGGATTGAGCAGTTCTTC. Encoded protein: CSVGGRIEQFF.

This clone was counted a single time. The genes are TRBV5-1 and TRBJ2-7; TRBD1 is a possible D gene (5 bases). The germline V gene has CDR1 SGHRS and CDR2 YFSETQ. V was trimmed by 2 bases and J by 5 bases, leaving 14 bases between them. This CDR3 has 14 residues. CDR3 sequence: CASSLGAVPHEQYF. DNA for the CDR3: TGCGCCAGCAGCTTAGGGGCGGTCCCCCACGAGCAGTACTTC.

This chain links TRBV19 with TRBJ2-3; D not resolved. V was pared by 3 bases and J by 2 bases, with 15 bases between. The germline gives CDR1 LNHDA, CDR2 SQIVND (reference sequence). The CDR3 consists of 16 residues. The CDR3 protein is CASSMTRPTSTDTQYF. The CDR3 bases are TGTGCCAGTAGTATGACACGTCCAACGTCCACAGATACGCAGTATTTT.

CDR3 residues: CASSTGRGEQYF. CDR3 coding DNA: TGCGCCAGCAGCACCGGACGGGGGGAGCAGTACTTC. J is TRBJ2-7 and V is TRBV5-1, with D tentatively TRBD2 (6 bases). This CDR3 is 12 amino acids long. From germline, CDR1 is SGHRS and CDR2 YFSETQ. V gave up 4 bases and J gave up 7 bases, with 12 bases separating them.

The rearrangement joins TRBV27 to TRBJ2-7, with 7 bases that match TRBD1. Germline CDR1 MNHEY, CDR2 SMNVEV (reference sequence). The trim removed 4 bases at V and 0 bases at J, leaving 6 bases unmatched. CDR3 length: 15 residues. CDR3 region: CASSSIAGGSYEQYF. CDR3 in DNA: TGTGCCAGCAGTTCCATTGCAGGGGGCTCCTACGAGCAGTACTTC.

This CDR3 is CASSQDGAGTDTQYF. Here the CDR3 DNA reads TGTGCCAGCAGCCAAGATGGGGCAGGGACAGATACGCAGTATTTT. V is TRBV4-2 and J is TRBJ2-3; D may be TRBD1 (5 bases). CDR3 length: 15 amino acids. The V and J ends lost 0 bases and 3 bases respectively, with 10 bases between them. CDR1 LGHNA and CDR2 YNFKEQ come from the germline V gene.

The gene calls are TRBV7-9 and TRBJ2-5; 10 nucleotides agree with TRBD1. Losses at the gene ends were 5 bases for V and 2 bases for J; bases not matched to a gene: 5. This CDR3 has 15 amino acids. Germline assignment: CDR1 SEHNR and CDR2 FQNEAQ (reference sequence). The CDR3 nucleotides read TGTGCCAGCAGCCAGGGACAGGGGACTCAAGAGACCCAGTACTTC. It yields the protein CASSQGQGTQETQYF.

The chain employs TRBV15 and TRBJ2-3; the match to TRBD2 covers 15 bases. Germline V gene data show CDR1 as LNHNV and CDR2 as YYDKDF (reference sequence). CDR3 size: 19 residues. J gave up 6 bases and V 1 base, and 11 bases lay outside the gene matches. The CDR3 is CATSRVGWTSGGAWDTQYF. The DNA of the CDR3 is TGTGCCACCAGCAGAGTGGGGTGGACTAGCGGGGGGGCCTGGGATACGCAGTATTTT.

The V call is TRBV28, the J call TRBJ2-2; 14 positions agree with TRBD2. The ends lost 4 bases at V and 6 bases at J; junction bases unmatched: 7. This CDR3 comprises 17 residues. CDR1 and CDR2 (germline): MDHEN, SYDVKM. The CDR3 DNA is TGTGCCAGCAGTTCCCCCGGACTAGCGGGGGGCTCCGGGGAGCTGTTTTTT. It is translated as CASSSPGLAGGSGELFF.

V usage is TRBV15 and J usage is TRBJ2-7, with D possibly being TRBD1 (6 bases). Trimming left V 0 bases short and J 5 bases short, with 14 bases between. The CDR3 totals 15 residues. Germline V gives CDR1 LNHNV, CDR2 YYDKDF (reference sequence). CDR3 protein: CATSRDLQGTHEQYF. The DNA for the CDR3 is TGTGCCACCAGCAGAGATCTGCAGGGGACCCACGAGCAGTACTTC.

This sequence joins TRBV10-3 and TRBJ1-5; TRBD1 agrees at 9 bases. V trimming: 2 bases; J trimming: 11 bases; junction bases outside the gene matches: 7. This CDR3 has 14 residues. The germline V gene encodes CDR1 ENHRY and CDR2 SYGVKD. DNA of the CDR3: TGTGCCATCAGTGAGAACAGGGGGCAACGGTCCCAGCATTTT. Encoded protein: CAISENRGQRSQHF.

The rearrangement uses TRBV19 and TRBJ1-4; 8 nucleotides match TRBD1. The CDR3 has 14 residues. Germline trimming cut 5 bases from V and 8 bases from J; bases unmatched to any gene: 7. CDR1 and CDR2 from the germline V gene are LNHDA and SQIVND (reference sequence). This CDR3 reads CASSEDRVGEKLFF. The CDR3 DNA follows: TGTGCCAGTAGTGAGGACAGGGTAGGAGAAAAACTGTTTTTT.

J is TRBJ2-5 and V is TRBV27; the match to TRBD2 covers 8 bases. After removal of 5 bases from V and 1 base from J, the junction contained 9 bases not matched to a gene. The germline gives CDR1 MNHEY, CDR2 SMNVEV (reference sequence). This CDR3 spans 16 amino acids. Written as DNA, the CDR3 is TGTGCCAGCAGTCCGCGCAGCGGGGGTATCCAAGAGACCCAGTACTTC. Its protein product is CASSPRSGGIQETQYF.

The chain uses TRBV20-1 and TRBJ1-1, with D uncertain. This CDR3 contains 11 residues. Looked up from germline, CDR1 is DFQATT and CDR2 is SNEGSKA (reference sequence). Trimming removed 6 bases at V and 7 bases at J, with 12 bases between. Here the CDR3 DNA reads TGCAGTGCAGGCAAGGAGGGTGAAGCTTTCTTT. Amino acids: CSAGKEGEAFF.

The gene calls are TRBV29-1 and TRBJ2-3; 12 bases map to TRBD1. Unmatched junction bases numbered 10, after V lost 7 bases and J lost 5 bases. The germline V gene has CDR1 SQVTM and CDR2 ANQGSEA. The CDR3 length is 15 residues. The CDR3 region has the DNA TGCAGCGGGGGACCAGGGACAGGGGGCGTAGATACGCAGTATTTT. It specifies CSGGPGTGGVDTQYF.

The genes are TRBV7-2 and TRBJ2-7; 9 bases map to TRBD1. V was pared by 2 bases and J by 7 bases, with 6 bases of the junction left unmatched. Germline V CDR1 and CDR2: SGHTA, FQGNSA. This CDR3 comprises 14 residues. The CDR3 spells CASSLTGGAWEQYF. Written as DNA, the CDR3 is TGTGCCAGCAGCTTAACAGGGGGCGCGTGGGAGCAGTACTTC.

This chain links TRBV4-3 with TRBJ1-2; D is undetermined. The CDR3 spans 15 residues. CDR1 is LGHNA and CDR2 is YSLEER in the germline V gene. The germline V and J ends were trimmed by 0 bases and 4 bases, with 12 bases remaining between them. CDR3 DNA sequence: TGCGCCAGCAGCCAAGATTGGGCCTCTTCCTATGGCTACACCTTC. This sequence encodes CASSQDWASSYGYTF.

This sequence joins TRBV4-1 and TRBJ2-7, with 9 bases fitting TRBD1. Germline lookup yields CDR1 MGHRA and CDR2 YSYEKL. V was clipped by 10 bases and J by 2 bases; unmatched bases: 6. CDR3 size: 13 residues. The DNA for the CDR3 is TGCGCCATAACCGGGACAGGGACCTACGAGCAGTACTTC. Encoded protein: CAITGTGTYEQYF.

The V and J genes are TRBV9 and TRBJ2-7, with unresolved D. The ends were cut back, 3 bases at V and 3 bases at J, with 7 bases in the middle. This CDR3 spans 12 amino acids. Germline V gives CDR1 SGDLS, CDR2 YYNGEE. The CDR3 loop reads CASSGPGYEQYF. The CDR3 coding sequence is TGTGCCAGCAGCGGCCCAGGCTACGAGCAGTACTTC.

This rearrangement joins TRBV5-1 to TRBJ1-6, with D hard to call. This CDR3 region has 13 residues. V lost 6 bases and J 9 bases, leaving 13 bases between the germline ends. Per germline, CDR1 SGHRS and CDR2 YFSETQ. The CDR3 spells CASNEGDSSPLHF. The CDR3 DNA reads as TGCGCCAGCAATGAGGGAGATTCTTCACCCCTCCACTTT.

In its sample, this clone was seen once. A junction boundary mismatches the germline segment, possibly from a read error. The V gene is TRBV19, the J gene TRBJ1-1; weak D call: TRBD1 (5 bases). The CDR3 loop spans 18 amino acids. Germline CDR1 LNHDA, CDR2 SQIVND (reference sequence). The DNA for the CDR3 is TGTGCCAGTAGTGTAGATTCCCCAGGGTCTCTCATGGGGCCTGAAGCTTTCTTT. Its protein is CASSVDSPGSLMGPEAFF. Based on the CDR3 plus reference TRBV19 and TRBJ1-1, the full variable domain is DGGITQSPKYLFRKEGQNVTLSCEQNLNHDAMYWYRQDPGQGLRLIYYSQIVNDFQKGDIAEGYSVSREKKESFPLTVTSAQKNPTAFYLCASSVDSPGSLMGPEAFFGQGTRLTVV.

The gene calls are TRBV11-3 and TRBJ1-1; D is perhaps TRBD1 (5 bases). This CDR3 is built from 18 residues. Germline V gene data show CDR1 as SGHNT and CDR2 as YENEEA. V lost 4 bases and J lost 2, with 23 bases in between. The CDR3 reads CASSSTAWAGNLNTEAFF. CDR3 in DNA: TGTGCCAGCAGCTCCACCGCCTGGGCAGGGAACTTAAACACTGAAGCTTTCTTT. Full variable domain (outside the CDR3, taken from reference TRBV11-3 and TRBJ1-1): EAGVVQSPRYKIIEKKQPVAFWCNPISGHNTLYWYLQNLGQGPELLIRYENEEAVDDSQLPKDRFSAERLKGVDSTLKIQPAELGDSAVYLCASSSTAWAGNLNTEAFFGQGTRLTVV.

V and J are TRBV29-1 and TRBJ2-3; 8 bases align to TRBD1. Germline values: CDR1 SQVTM, CDR2 ANQGSEA. The J segment lost 4 bases and the V segment lost 4 bases, leaving 4 bases of the junction unmatched. The CDR3 has 13 residues. CDR3 sequence: CSVGTGMADTQYF. In nucleotides, the CDR3 is TGCAGCGTTGGGACAGGGATGGCAGATACGCAGTATTTT.

This clone was observed a handful of times. The chain combines TRBV2 with TRBJ1-5; tentatively, D is TRBD1 (5 bases). Trimming removed 8 bases at V and 6 bases at J, with 17 bases between. The CDR3 runs to 14 residues. The germline gives CDR1 SNHLY, CDR2 FYNNEI. CDR3 loop: CASGAGHDAQPQHF. The CDR3 nucleotides are TGTGCCAGCGGGGCAGGGCACGATGCTCAGCCCCAGCATTTT.